This T cell receptor (beta chain) was captured in a study of control samples from healthy donors and cancer patients. CDR1 and CDR2 (germline): LNHNV, YYDKDF (reference sequence). Deletions cut 0 bases from V and 7 bases from J, with 15 bases between. The CDR3 extends over 16 amino acids. The method was immunoSEQ multiplex PCR; TCRdb's version includes in-frame clones alone and lacks a portion of them. The repertoire consists of 150,000 or so clones, with approximately 94% occurring once and the leading ten covering approximately 14%. The rearrangement joins TRBV15 to TRBJ2-2; D may be TRBD1 or TRBD2 (6 bases each). The sequencing sample was made of blood. This sequence was found in a man aged 35 to 55 in good health. The chain's CDR3 is CATSRDPGAGGGELFF. The CDR3 nucleotides read TGTGCCACCAGCAGAGATCCGGGGGCCGGGGGCGGGGAGCTGTTTTTT.